A single sample is the source of the 5 T cell receptor beta chains below, sequenced in a study of CD8 T cells in Susac syndrome. RNA amounts of about 0.5 to 1 ug underwent reverse transcription with random hexamers. One entry per CDR3 protein results from TCRdb running MiXCR on the immunoSEQ multiplex PCR reads. Among about 150,000 distinct CDR3 sequences listed, 95% were seen once. Material: CD8+ T cells from PBMCs. These TCRs come from a human donor with multiple sclerosis.

The V call is TRBV12-3 or TRBV12-4, the J call TRBJ2-5, with D unresolved. The CDR3 length is 16 residues. Trimming removed 3 bases at V and 6 bases at J, with 20 bases between. The CDR3 spells CASSFPRAEVPQTQYF. The CDR3 DNA sequence: TGTGCCAGCAGTTTTCCCCGGGCCGAAGTGCCTCAGACCCAGTACTTC.

The chain has TRBV27 and TRBJ1-1; D remains unclear. This CDR3 has 14 residues. CDR1 and CDR2 from the germline V gene are MNHEY and SMNVEV (reference sequence). Trimming removed 5 bases at V and 7 bases at J, with 17 bases between. In nucleotides, the CDR3 is TGTGCCAGCAGTAAAGGCGGTGTGAAGTATGAAGCTTTCTTT. It specifies CASSKGGVKYEAFF.

The rearrangement links TRBV10-3 to TRBJ2-5, with unresolved D. This CDR3 is 14 amino acids long. Germline V CDR1 and CDR2: ENHRY, SYGVKD. Trimming cost V 2 bases and J 0 bases, with 7 bases left between them. The CDR3 region has the DNA TGTGCCATCAGTGAGGTGGGGAACCAAGAGACCCAGTACTTC. Its translation: CAISEVGNQETQYF.

The genes are TRBV2 and TRBJ2-7; 11 bases map to TRBD2. Germline CDR1 reads SNHLY; CDR2 reads FYNNEI. With V trimmed by 7 bases and J by 3 bases, 14 bases remained unmatched. The CDR3 loop spans 17 amino acids. CDR3 DNA sequence: TGTGCCAGCAAGCCTACGGCCACGACTAGCGGGGACTACGAGCAGTACGTC. Encoded protein: CASKPTATTSGDYEQYV.

The chain joins TRBV7-3 to TRBJ2-2; 14 bases match TRBD2. The V gene end was trimmed by 5 bases and the J gene end by 4 bases; junction bases not matched to a gene: 9. This CDR3 is built from 18 residues. Germline CDR1 SGHTA, CDR2 FQGTGA. CDR3 coding DNA: TGTGCCAGCAGCGTCCATGTAGGACTAGCGGGGGGCACCGGGGAGCTGTTTTTT. Amino acid sequence: CASSVHVGLAGGTGELFF.